The rows below give T cell receptor beta chains drawn from one sample of a study of blood T cell repertoires in COVID-19. The protocol was immunoSEQ multiplex PCR, while the TCRdb copy is restricted to in-frame clones and leaves out a portion. In the table there are fewer than 300,000 clones, about 85% of which are singletons. The sequenced sample was peripheral blood. These receptor sequences come from a human donor with COVID-19, enrolled during active disease. The donor label of this sample is uncertain. Each CDR3 is given without its conserved first and last residue. The order of the fields is J gene, clone size, D gene, V gene, CDR3 protein. A D gene is named only where the DNA matches it firmly. Clone size is shown for a subset of rows, as once, few, many or a class of expanded clone.

J: TRBJ1-1
size: -
D: TRBD1
V: TRBV5-1
CDR3: ASSLDLVGTGLNTEAF

J: TRBJ2-4
size: -
D: -
V: TRBV27
CDR3: ASRKVGIAKNIQY

J: TRBJ2-1
size: -
D: -
V: TRBV15
CDR3: ATSRGWRYNEQF

J: TRBJ2-7
size: few
D: -
V: TRBV5-1
CDR3: ASSLTQTSGEQY

J: TRBJ1-1
size: few
D: -
V: TRBV7-2
CDR3: ASSLDRNTEAF

J: TRBJ2-7
size: few
D: TRBD2
V: TRBV7-9
CDR3: ASSIPGTSGYEQY

J: TRBJ1-5
size: -
D: -
V: TRBV6-5
CDR3: ASRADSVGQPQH

J: TRBJ1-4
size: -
D: -
V: TRBV5-1
CDR3: ASSSEGSANEKLF

J: TRBJ1-2
size: -
D: -
V: TRBV19
CDR3: ASSSRTDSYGYT

J: TRBJ2-2
size: -
D: -
V: TRBV5-1
CDR3: ASSRTRTANTGELF

J: TRBJ2-3
size: once
D: -
V: TRBV5-1
CDR3: ASSAEEDTQY

J: TRBJ2-7
size: -
D: -
V: TRBV11-1
CDR3: ASSPRERNSYEQY

J: TRBJ2-1
size: -
D: -
V: TRBV6-1
CDR3: ASSEVGLGIDEQF

J: TRBJ2-3
size: -
D: TRBD2
V: TRBV7-9
CDR3: ASSLNRGSGRASTDTQY

J: TRBJ2-1
size: -
D: -
V: TRBV27
CDR3: ASSLRRPSSYNEQF

J: TRBJ1-1
size: -
D: -
V: TRBV6-5
CDR3: ASGSIQGPDTEAF

J: TRBJ1-4
size: -
D: TRBD1
V: TRBV28
CDR3: ATSRVQGASNEKLF

J: TRBJ1-3
size: -
D: -
V: TRBV21-1
CDR3: ASSRTTDSGNTIY

J: TRBJ1-6
size: -
D: -
V: TRBV5-6
CDR3: ASSLLGARESSPLH

J: TRBJ2-6
size: -
D: -
V: TRBV6-1
CDR3: ASSEAGSSGANVLT

J: TRBJ2-1
size: -
D: TRBD2
V: TRBV3-1/TRBV3-2
CDR3: ASSQVTSGSMDEQF

J: TRBJ1-1
size: -
D: -
V: TRBV6-5
CDR3: ASSPRTGVRTEAF

J: TRBJ1-4
size: -
D: -
V: TRBV14
CDR3: ASSLSRGGEKLF

J: TRBJ1-1
size: once
D: TRBD1
V: TRBV27
CDR3: ASSLAPQGMNTEAF

J: TRBJ1-6
size: -
D: -
V: TRBV7-9
CDR3: ASSPRQVNSPLH

J: TRBJ2-3
size: -
D: -
V: TRBV7-9
CDR3: ASSLAGSRGTDTQY

J: TRBJ1-1
size: -
D: TRBD1
V: TRBV11-2
CDR3: ASSPVEQGWGTEAF

J: TRBJ2-7
size: -
D: TRBD2
V: TRBV9
CDR3: ASSTHPRGLAGGLLYEQY

J: TRBJ2-3
size: few
D: TRBD1
V: TRBV30
CDR3: AWTSGTGGVTDTQY

J: TRBJ1-5
size: -
D: TRBD1
V: TRBV19
CDR3: ASSISGQSYQPQH

J: TRBJ1-4
size: -
D: -
V: TRBV30
CDR3: AWSRVEEKLF

J: TRBJ2-1
size: -
D: TRBD2
V: TRBV11-3
CDR3: ASSLGEGYNEQF

J: TRBJ2-7
size: -
D: TRBD1
V: TRBV28
CDR3: ASNTGTGGDEQY

J: TRBJ2-1
size: -
D: -
V: TRBV3-1/TRBV3-2
CDR3: ASSPRDLPYNEQF

J: TRBJ1-1
size: -
D: TRBD1
V: TRBV28
CDR3: ASRSTGGVHTEAF

J: TRBJ1-2
size: -
D: TRBD1
V: TRBV5-5
CDR3: ASSPRQGEGYGYT

J: TRBJ2-3
size: -
D: -
V: TRBV27
CDR3: ASSPLGVTDTQY

J: TRBJ2-1
size: -
D: -
V: TRBV30
CDR3: AWSDLPRGEQF

J: TRBJ1-1
size: once
D: -
V: TRBV29-1
CDR3: SVASSPRDTEAF